This T cell receptor (beta chain) came from a study of blood T cells in healthy people across ages. Sample-barcoded 5' priming and a J-beta primer mix drove a second PCR of about 6 to 11 cycles. TCRdb re-called the 5' RACE reads through MiXCR, storing one row per CDR3 protein. The sample holds 1.5 million to 1.8 million distinct CDR3 sequences, 40% to 45% seen once. This CDR3 is built from 13 residues. Trimming cost V 2 bases and J 2 bases, with 7 bases left between them. The germline CDR1 and CDR2 sequences are SQVTM and ANQGSEA. Specimen: blood. The clonotype was recovered from a woman under 30 in good health. The J gene is TRBJ2-4, the V gene TRBV29-1, with unresolved D. The DNA of the CDR3 is TGCAGCGTTGAACCCTTAACCAAAAACATTCAGTACTTC. Translation: CSVEPLTKNIQYF.